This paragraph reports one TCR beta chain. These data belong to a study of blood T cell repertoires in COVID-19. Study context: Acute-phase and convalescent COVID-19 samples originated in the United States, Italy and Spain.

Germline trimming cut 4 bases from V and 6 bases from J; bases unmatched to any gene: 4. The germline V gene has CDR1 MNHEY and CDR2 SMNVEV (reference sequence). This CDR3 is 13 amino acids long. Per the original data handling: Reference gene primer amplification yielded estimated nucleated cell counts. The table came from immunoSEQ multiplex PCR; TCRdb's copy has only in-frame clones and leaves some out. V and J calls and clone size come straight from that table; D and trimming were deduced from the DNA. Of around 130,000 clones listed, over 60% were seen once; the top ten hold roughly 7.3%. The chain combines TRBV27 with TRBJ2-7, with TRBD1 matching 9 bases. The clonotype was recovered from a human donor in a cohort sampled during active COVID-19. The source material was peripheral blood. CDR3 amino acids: CASSSGTGPEQYF. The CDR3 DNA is TGTGCCAGCAGTTCCGGGACAGGGCCCGAGCAGTACTTC.